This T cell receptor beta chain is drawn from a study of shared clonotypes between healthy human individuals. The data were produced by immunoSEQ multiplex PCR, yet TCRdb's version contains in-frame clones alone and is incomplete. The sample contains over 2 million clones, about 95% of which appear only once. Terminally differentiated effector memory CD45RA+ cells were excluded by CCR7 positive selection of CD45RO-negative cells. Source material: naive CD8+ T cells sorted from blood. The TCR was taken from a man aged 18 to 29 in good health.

The CDR3 reads CASSPDGLAGGPDTQYF. The CDR3 nucleotides are TGTGCCAGCAGCCCGGATGGACTAGCGGGAGGGCCAGATACGCAGTATTTT. The chain carries TRBV7-2 and TRBJ2-3, with 15 bases lining up with TRBD2. Germline trimming cut 5 bases from V and 4 bases from J; bases unmatched to any gene: 7. The CDR3 covers 17 residues. Germline-derived CDR1 and CDR2 are SGHTA and FQGNSA.